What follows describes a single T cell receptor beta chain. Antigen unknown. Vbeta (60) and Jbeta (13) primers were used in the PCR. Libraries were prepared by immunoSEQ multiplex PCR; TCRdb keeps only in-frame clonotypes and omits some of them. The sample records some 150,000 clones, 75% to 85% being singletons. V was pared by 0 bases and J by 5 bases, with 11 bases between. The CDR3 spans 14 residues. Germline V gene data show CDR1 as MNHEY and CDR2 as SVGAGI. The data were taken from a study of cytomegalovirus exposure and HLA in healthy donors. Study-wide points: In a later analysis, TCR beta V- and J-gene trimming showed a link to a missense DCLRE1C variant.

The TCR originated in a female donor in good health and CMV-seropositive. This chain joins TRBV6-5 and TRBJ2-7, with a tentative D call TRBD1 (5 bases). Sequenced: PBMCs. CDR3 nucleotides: TGTGCCAGCAGTTACTCTACGGCAGGGAACGAGCAGTACTTC. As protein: CASSYSTAGNEQYF.